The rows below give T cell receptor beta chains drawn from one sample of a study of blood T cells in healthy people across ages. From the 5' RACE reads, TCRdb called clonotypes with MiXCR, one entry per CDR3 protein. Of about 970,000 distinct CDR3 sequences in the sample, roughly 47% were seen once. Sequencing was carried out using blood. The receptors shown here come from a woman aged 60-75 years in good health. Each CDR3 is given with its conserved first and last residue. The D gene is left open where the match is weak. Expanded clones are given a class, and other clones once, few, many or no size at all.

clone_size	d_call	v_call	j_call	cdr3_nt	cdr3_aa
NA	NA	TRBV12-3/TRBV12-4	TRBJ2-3	TGTGCCAGCAGTTTGCCCGGGGTGAGCACAGATATGCAATATTTT	CASSLPGVSTDMQYF
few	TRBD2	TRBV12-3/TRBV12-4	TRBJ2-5	TGTGCCAGCAGTTCTCACGGGAGCGGGAAGACCCAGTACTTC	CASSSHGSGKTQYF
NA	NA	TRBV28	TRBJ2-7	TGTGCCAGCAGTTTTAGAGCTATAAACTACGAGCAGTACTTC	CASSFRAINYEQYF
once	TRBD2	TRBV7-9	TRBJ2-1	TGTGCCAGCAGCCGGGTAGCGGGAGCACTGAATGAGCAGTTCTTC	CASSRVAGALNEQFF
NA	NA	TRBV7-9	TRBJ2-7	TGTGCCAGCAGCTCTCTAGAGGCGGCAGGAAGTCTATCTTTTCCCTACGAGCAGTACTTC	CASSSLEAAGSLSFPYEQYF
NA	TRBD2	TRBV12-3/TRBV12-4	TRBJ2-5	TGTGCCAGCAGTACAGCGGGGCCGCTCCAAGAGACCCAGTACTTC	CASSTAGPLQETQYF
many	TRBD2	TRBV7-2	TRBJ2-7	TGTGCCAGCAGCCCCTCAGCGGGGCCCTACGAGCAGTACTTC	CASSPSAGPYEQYF
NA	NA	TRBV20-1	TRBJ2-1	TGCAGTGCTAGGACTAGTAATGAGCAGTTCTTC	CSARTSNEQFF
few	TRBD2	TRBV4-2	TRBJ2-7	TGTGCCAGCAGCCAAGAACGTGTGGGAGGGCTCTACGAGCAGTACTTC	CASSQERVGGLYEQYF
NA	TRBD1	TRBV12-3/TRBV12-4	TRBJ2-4	TGTGCCAGCAGTACAGGGGGCGCAGCGTTTGGTCCCAAAAACATTCAGTACTTC	CASSTGGAAFGPKNIQYF
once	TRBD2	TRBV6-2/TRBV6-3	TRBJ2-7	TGTGCCAGCAGTGAAAGTAGCGGGAGCAACGGGCAGTACTTC	CASSESSGSNGQYF
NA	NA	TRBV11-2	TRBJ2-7	TGTGCCAGCAACTCAGCAGGGGACGAGCAGTACTTC	CASNSAGDEQYF
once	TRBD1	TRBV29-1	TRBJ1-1	TGCAGCGCCCGGACAGGGGGCTTCGCTGAAGCTTTCTTT	CSARTGGFAEAFF
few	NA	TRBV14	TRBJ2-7	TGTGCCAGCAGCCAACGGACGTCTATCTACTACGAGCAGTACTTC	CASSQRTSIYYEQYF
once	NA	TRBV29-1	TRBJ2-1	TGCAGCGTTGAAACCGGGCTTGGGGGGTTTGGAGAGCAGTTCTTC	CSVETGLGGFGEQFF
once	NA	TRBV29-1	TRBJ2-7	TGCAGCGCCCAGGGTGGCCCTAACCGAGGCGAGCAGTACTTC	CSAQGGPNRGEQYF
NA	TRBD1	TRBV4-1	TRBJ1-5	TGCGCCAGCAGCCAAGGTGGGTCGGCAGGGGGTATTAATCAGCCCCAGCATTTT	CASSQGGSAGGINQPQHF
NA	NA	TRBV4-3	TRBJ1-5	TGCGCCAGCAGCCAAGATTGGGAGGGAGTGGGCTATCCCCAGCATTTT	CASSQDWEGVGYPQHF
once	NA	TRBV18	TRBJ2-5	TGTGCCAGCTCACCAAGGATGTTTCCGACCCAGTACTTC	CASSPRMFPTQYF
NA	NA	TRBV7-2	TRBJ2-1	TGTGCCAGCAGCTTAGAGGACAGTGACAATGAGCAGTTCTTC	CASSLEDSDNEQFF
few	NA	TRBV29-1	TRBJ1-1	TGCAGCGTTGGCGGACATATGAACACTGAAGCTTTCTTT	CSVGGHMNTEAFF
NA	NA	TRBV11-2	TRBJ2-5	TGTGCCAGCAGCTTATCCCCAGGCGGGATGGAGACCCAGTACTTC	CASSLSPGGMETQYF